Listed below are T cell receptor beta chains from one sample, sequenced in a study of T cell repertoires in cytomegalovirus infection. A single record per CDR3 protein comes from TCRdb applying MiXCR to the reads. In the table there are under 300,000 distinct CDR3 sequences, less than 25% of which are singletons. No antigens are known for them. The sample in question was cultured PBMCs, obtained from culture after CMV antigen stimulation. The receptors derive from a human donor in good health (CMV status not recorded). Some clones in this sample may be carry-over from other donors' samples. The CDR3 runs from the conserved cysteine through the conserved F or W. The D gene is left open where the match is weak. Clone size, where shown, is once, few, many, or a class for clones that have expanded.

TGTGCCAGTAGTAAACTCGGGGGCAATGAGCAGTTCTTC,CASSKLGGNEQFF,.,TRBV19,TRBJ2-1,.
TGTGCCAGCAGTCTAGCGGTGGGGAGCACAGATACGCAGTATTTT,CASSLAVGSTDTQYF,few,TRBV6-6,TRBJ2-3,TRBD2
TGTGCCAGCAGCCCCGGGACCCCGAGGATGGGCTACACCTTC,CASSPGTPRMGYTF,many,TRBV12-3/TRBV12-4,TRBJ1-2,.
TGTGCCAGCTCACCCTATAACTACAATGAGCAGTTCTTC,CASSPYNYNEQFF,many,TRBV18,TRBJ2-1,.
TGTGCCAGCTCACCCCTATCCGAGGCGCGTGAGCAGTTCTTC,CASSPLSEAREQFF,few,TRBV18,TRBJ2-1,.
TGCGCCAGCAGCCGAGAGGGAACTAGCGGGAGCGAGCAGTACTTC,CASSREGTSGSEQYF,few,TRBV4-1,TRBJ2-7,TRBD2
TGTGCCAGCAGCTTGACAGGGGGCGCGGTAACCGGGGAGCTGTTTTTT,CASSLTGGAVTGELFF,few,TRBV7-2,TRBJ2-2,TRBD1
TGTGCCAGCAGCAACGCCGGGACAGGGGACACAGATACGCAGTATTTT,CASSNAGTGDTDTQYF,few,TRBV7-9,TRBJ2-3,TRBD1
TGTGCCAGCAGTCGGGCCAACACTGAAGCTTTCTTT,CASSRANTEAFF,few,TRBV2,TRBJ1-1,.
TGCAGCGTGGGACAGAGTCCTAGCACAGATACGCAGTATTTT,CSVGQSPSTDTQYF,.,TRBV29-1,TRBJ2-3,TRBD1
TGTGCCAGCAGTTTTGATGAAGGGACGGCCACCTACAATGAGCAGTTCTTC,CASSFDEGTATYNEQFF,few,TRBV12-3/TRBV12-4,TRBJ2-1,.
TGTGCCAGCAGCGTGTCCGGGACACCAAAACATCAGCCCCAGCATTTT,CASSVSGTPKHQPQHF,.,TRBV7-2,TRBJ1-5,.
TGTGCCAGCAGTTCAGGGGTCTCAATCCCCTACGAGCAGTACTTC,CASSSGVSIPYEQYF,many,TRBV28,TRBJ2-7,.
TGCGCCAGCAGCCAAACCAGACAGGTGAACACTGAAGCTTTCTTT,CASSQTRQVNTEAFF,.,TRBV4-1,TRBJ1-1,.
TGCAGTGCTAGAGAGACAGGGCCGAACACCGGGGAGCTGTTTTTT,CSARETGPNTGELFF,.,TRBV20-1,TRBJ2-2,TRBD1
TGTGCCAGCATCCAGGGACAGCCTGGGGAGCAGTACTTC,CASIQGQPGEQYF,.,TRBV6-1,TRBJ2-7,TRBD1
TGTGCCAGTAGTATACTCCCAGCGGGAGGGCCTGGTGAGCAGTTCTTC,CASSILPAGGPGEQFF,.,TRBV19,TRBJ2-1,TRBD2
TGTGCCAGCAGCGAGCGGGCTTCCACAGATACGCAGTATTTT,CASSERASTDTQYF,many,TRBV7-2,TRBJ2-3,.
TGTGCCAGCAGTTACTCGTTTTTGGGAAAAGGCACAGATACGCAGTATTTT,CASSYSFLGKGTDTQYF,many,TRBV6-6,TRBJ2-3,.
TGTGCCAGCAGTTTAACGGGGGCTGACGCTGAAGCTTTCTTT,CASSLTGADAEAFF,few,TRBV27,TRBJ1-1,.
TGTGCCAGCAGCTTAGCGGGGATTCCAGATACGCAGTATTTT,CASSLAGIPDTQYF,many,TRBV7-2,TRBJ2-3,.
TGTACCAGTACCTCCGGTGGCGGAGCATACACAGATACGCAGTATTTT,CTSTSGGGAYTDTQYF,.,TRBV19,TRBJ2-3,.
TGTGCCAGCAGTTTAGGACTAGCGGGCTTCGATGAGCAGTTCTTC,CASSLGLAGFDEQFF,.,TRBV12-3/TRBV12-4,TRBJ2-1,TRBD2
TGTGCCAGCAGCTCACTCCAGGGACTCGGGGCGGGAGGAGGCAATGAGCAGTTCTTC,CASSSLQGLGAGGGNEQFF,.,TRBV13,TRBJ2-1,TRBD2
TGCAGTGCCGCCACTTGGGACGACGAGCAGTACTTC,CSAATWDDEQYF,few,TRBV20-1,TRBJ2-7,.
TGCAGTGCTAGACCCCCTCTAGCGACGAAAAACATTCAGTACTTC,CSARPPLATKNIQYF,.,TRBV20-1,TRBJ2-4,.
TGTGCCAGCAGGACCGGCTACGAGCAGTACTTC,CASRTGYEQYF,many,TRBV6-1,TRBJ2-7,.
TGTGCCAGCAGCTTTGGGGAGCCGAATGAGCAGTTCTTC,CASSFGEPNEQFF,.,TRBV5-6,TRBJ2-1,.
TGTGCCAGCAGTTCACAGCGGGAGAGATACGAGCAGTACTTC,CASSSQRERYEQYF,.,TRBV12-3/TRBV12-4,TRBJ2-7,TRBD2
TGTGCCAGCAGTTACGGGACAGTCTCTGAAGCTTTCTTT,CASSYGTVSEAFF,.,TRBV6-2/TRBV6-3,TRBJ1-1,TRBD1
TGTGCCAGTAGTATTGGTAGCGCGGAGACCCAGTACTTC,CASSIGSAETQYF,few,TRBV19,TRBJ2-5,.
TGTGCCAGCAGTTTGGGGGGCAGGGGATTTAGCGATGGCTACACCTTC,CASSLGGRGFSDGYTF,few,TRBV27,TRBJ1-2,.
TGTGCCAGCAGCTTAGCTCGGGAGGTCTACAATGAGCAGTTCTTC,CASSLAREVYNEQFF,.,TRBV5-8,TRBJ2-1,TRBD2
TGCGCCAGCAGCCAAGATGGAGTGCTAGCCGCCTACAATGAGCAGTTCTTC,CASSQDGVLAAYNEQFF,.,TRBV4-3,TRBJ2-1,.
TGTGCCAGCAGCTTTTATAAGGGACCTAGCACAGATACGCAGTATTTT,CASSFYKGPSTDTQYF,few,TRBV5-4,TRBJ2-3,.
TGTGCCATCAGTAAGGGACAGGGGGCAACGGGGGATGATGGGCCCCAGCATTTT,CAISKGQGATGDDGPQHF,.,TRBV10-3,TRBJ1-5,TRBD1
TGTGCCAGCAGCTTAGCAGGGTTGGATGAGCAGTTCTTC,CASSLAGLDEQFF,many,TRBV7-8,TRBJ2-1,.
TGTGCCAGCACTCAGGACAAAGAGACCCAGTACTTC,CASTQDKETQYF,many,TRBV7-8,TRBJ2-5,.
TGTGCCAGCAGCCGACCTCGGACTAGCGGAGGAGATACGCAGTATTTT,CASSRPRTSGGDTQYF,once,TRBV27,TRBJ2-3,TRBD2
TGTGCCAGTAGTATCTATGGACTAGTCTACAATGAGCAGTTCTTC,CASSIYGLVYNEQFF,.,TRBV19,TRBJ2-1,TRBD2
TGTGCCAGCAGCCCCGGGACAGGGGGCACTGGAAACACCATATATTTT,CASSPGTGGTGNTIYF,many,TRBV11-2,TRBJ1-3,TRBD1
TGTGCCAGCAGCCGTGGCGGGGAGCTGTTTTTT,CASSRGGELFF,.,TRBV7-3,TRBJ2-2,.
TGTGCCAGCAGCTTTCAGGGGGTGGGCACTGAAGCTTTCTTT,CASSFQGVGTEAFF,.,TRBV7-9,TRBJ1-1,TRBD1
TGTGCCAGCAACGTTAATGTTGGGGCCAACGTCCTGACTTTC,CASNVNVGANVLTF,.,TRBV7-9,TRBJ2-6,.
TGTGCCAGCAGCTTAGCAGGGACAGGGCTGAGCAATCAGCCCCAGCATTTT,CASSLAGTGLSNQPQHF,few,TRBV7-2,TRBJ1-5,TRBD1
TGTGCCAGCAGTGCTGGCGGGGAGACCCAGTACTTC,CASSAGGETQYF,many,TRBV6-1,TRBJ2-5,.
TGTGCCGGCAGTCGTAGGAGGGACGGCGACTATGGCTACACCTTC,CAGSRRRDGDYGYTF,.,TRBV7-2,TRBJ1-2,.
TGTGCCAGCAGGAGGGGGGAATTGCCCTATAATTCACCCCTCCACTTT,CASRRGELPYNSPLHF,many,TRBV28,TRBJ1-6,.
TGTGCCAGCAGCCCCGGGACTAGCGGGGGGGGCGAGCAGTTCTTC,CASSPGTSGGGEQFF,.,TRBV6-5,TRBJ2-1,TRBD2
TGTGCCAGCAGCTTAACGGTCAAACTAGCGGGAGCGGATACGCAGTATTTT,CASSLTVKLAGADTQYF,many,TRBV13,TRBJ2-3,TRBD2
TGTGCCAGCAGGCGGGGCCACCTTGGTCCCAATGAGCAGTTCTTC,CASRRGHLGPNEQFF,few,TRBV7-8,TRBJ2-1,.
TGTGCCAGTAGGACCTCTCTAGCGGCCGGAAACATTCAGTACTTC,CASRTSLAAGNIQYF,.,TRBV19,TRBJ2-4,TRBD2
TGCGCCACCAGCCAGATGGTTAACACTGAAGCTTTCTTT,CATSQMVNTEAFF,once,TRBV4-1,TRBJ1-1,.
TGTGCCAGCAGCCCCCAGGGGGATAGATCAGATACGCAGTATTTT,CASSPQGDRSDTQYF,few,TRBV7-2,TRBJ2-3,TRBD1
TGTGCCAGCAGCTTATATAAGGGGCCTAATGAAAAACTGTTTTTT,CASSLYKGPNEKLFF,many,TRBV7-2,TRBJ1-4,.
TGTGCCAGCAGCCTTGGGGGAGGATTGGGCTCTGGGGCCAACGTCCTGACTTTC,CASSLGGGLGSGANVLTF,few,TRBV12-3/TRBV12-4,TRBJ2-6,.
TGTGCCACCAGCAGAGACGGATCCACTACGGAAGAGACCCAGTACTTC,CATSRDGSTTEETQYF,.,TRBV15,TRBJ2-5,.
TGCAGCGTTGCAGAGAACTATGGCTACACCTTC,CSVAENYGYTF,few,TRBV29-1,TRBJ1-2,.
TGCAGTGCTAGAGCCTGGACAGAAGCGTACAATGAGCAGTTCTTC,CSARAWTEAYNEQFF,few,TRBV20-1,TRBJ2-1,.